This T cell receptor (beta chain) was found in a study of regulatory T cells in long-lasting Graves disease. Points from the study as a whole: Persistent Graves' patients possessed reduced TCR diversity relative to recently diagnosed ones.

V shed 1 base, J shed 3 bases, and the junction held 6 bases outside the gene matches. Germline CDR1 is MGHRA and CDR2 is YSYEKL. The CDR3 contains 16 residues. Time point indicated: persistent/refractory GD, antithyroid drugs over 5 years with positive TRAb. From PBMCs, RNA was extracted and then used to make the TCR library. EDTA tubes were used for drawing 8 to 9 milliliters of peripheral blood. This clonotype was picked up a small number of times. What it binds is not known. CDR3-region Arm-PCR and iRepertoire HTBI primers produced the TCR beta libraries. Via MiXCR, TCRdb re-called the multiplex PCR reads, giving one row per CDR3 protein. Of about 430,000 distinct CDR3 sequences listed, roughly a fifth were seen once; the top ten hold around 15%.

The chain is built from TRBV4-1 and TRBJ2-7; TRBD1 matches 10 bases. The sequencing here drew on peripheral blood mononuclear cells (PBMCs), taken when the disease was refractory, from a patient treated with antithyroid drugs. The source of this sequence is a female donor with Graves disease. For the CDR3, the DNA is TGCGCCAGCAGCCAAGTCTGGACAGGGGGAAGCTACGAGCAGTACTTC. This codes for CASSQVWTGGSYEQYF.